This section outlines one TCR beta chain sequence together with its context. Its cognate antigen has yet to be identified. There are no base qualities to consult, and no much larger clone falls within one base. From each donor, a single peripheral blood sample of about 120 mL on average was drawn into heparinised tubes. A BD FACSAria II and a panel including CD45RO, CCR7, CD25, CD127, CD95 and CD27 were used to sort naive, central memory, regulatory and stem cell-like memory CD4+ T cells. All sorted populations exceeded 95% purity. PBMCs were separated immediately by Lymphoprep density gradient centrifugation and were stained directly, without being cultured. To minimize batch effects, samples were stained and sorted in pairs, one healthy donor with one patient per experiment. This entry is derived from a study of beta chain features in type 1 diabetes listed by TCRdb under 2018. Background on the whole study: Mean age, gender distribution, total cell number and subset yield did not differ between patients and healthy donors. A total of under 120,000,000 sorted cells were examined across all samples, and RNA yield correlated strongly with the number of cells per subset. The study compared TCRB repertoires of sorted circulating CD4+ T cell subsets between recently diagnosed type 1 diabetes patients and matched healthy donors. Regulatory and stem cell-like memory subsets were obtained from only 8 patients and roughly 8 healthy donors, while naive and central memory subsets were obtained from all 28 donors.

CDR1 is given as ENHRY and CDR2 as SYGVKD, both from the germline V gene. Trimming accounts for 3 bases at V and 6 bases at J, while the number of junction bases matched to no gene is 6. From its cysteine to its phenylalanine, the CDR3 spans 15 amino acids. CDR3 DNA is the only sequence kept; it has 45 bases, read in frame from the first base. Results the study describes overall, beyond this receptor: Patients with type 1 diabetes made fewer insertions and deleted more nucleotides at VDJ recombination sites, implying thymic rearrangement abnormalities. Naive, central memory and regulatory TCRB repertoires appeared more similar among patients than among healthy donors. Type 1 diabetes patients showed a moderate but significant shortening of TCRB CDR3 length in all four CD4+ subsets. Because cDNA rather than genomic DNA was sequenced, highly expressing activated cells could have been over-represented, although no difference in activation and CD3 levels was found between groups. PCR may preferentially amplify shorter templates, but because patient and control samples were amplified and corrected together, any resulting skew would affect both groups equally. Only small numbers of individuals were included in the HLA sub-analyses, which left unresolved whether HLA type had any influence on TCRB rearrangement.

The entire isolated RNA was reverse transcribed using the High Capacity cDNA Reverse Transcription Kit, and thus expressed TCRB transcripts were sequenced. Naive, central memory and regulatory T cell samples underwent deep immunoSEQ sequencing, averaging about 3.57 million total reads per sample. Sorted cells were lysed in RLT buffer, and RNA was extracted using DNase-treated RNeasy Micro or Mini kits according to cell number. To prevent cross-contamination, each cell subset was processed individually, whereas patient and healthy donor samples were processed jointly. The immunoSEQ multiplex PCR was used to amplify TCRB sequences from cDNA, generating 87-bp fragments that spanned the CDR3 region. Amplicons were sequenced on the Illumina HiSeq platform. The published analysis was carried out like this. PCR bias was corrected computationally using synthetic template baselines, and reads within Hamming distance 2 were collapsed, with unmergeable singletons discarded. Reads were aligned against IMGT to assign V, D and J genes, CDR3 length and insertions or deletions at six rearrangement sites. Within each subset, clonotype counts were normalized to sorted cell number, after which true diversity and Gini coefficients were computed with the tcR R package. The overlap coefficient, calculated on TCRB nucleotide sequences, was used to measure repertoire sharing. As a proxy for the pre-selection repertoire, out-of-frame TCRB sequences from naive cells were analyzed. The clones in this table, taken by TCRdb from immuneACCESS, are in-frame only. Not every clone is retained; where verified, under half of the shortfall comes from an unresolved V gene, and the cause of the rest is unknown. The V and J calls and clone size were taken over from that table, and D and trimming were inferred from the DNA. This sample comprises 250,000 or so clones, around 68% of them detected only once. The ten top clones hold 0.053% of the sample.

This chain joins TRBV10-3 to TRBJ2-3; 10 nucleotides in the junction match TRBD1. This sequence was found in a man aged 25 to 45 in good health. Sample: naive CD4+ T cells from blood. The cell subset or site tag for this specimen amounts to: true naive CD4+ T cells. CDR3 loop: CAISEGTGDPDTQYF. The DNA sequence is given as TGTGCCATCAGTGAAGGGACAGGGGACCCCGATACGCAGTATTTT.